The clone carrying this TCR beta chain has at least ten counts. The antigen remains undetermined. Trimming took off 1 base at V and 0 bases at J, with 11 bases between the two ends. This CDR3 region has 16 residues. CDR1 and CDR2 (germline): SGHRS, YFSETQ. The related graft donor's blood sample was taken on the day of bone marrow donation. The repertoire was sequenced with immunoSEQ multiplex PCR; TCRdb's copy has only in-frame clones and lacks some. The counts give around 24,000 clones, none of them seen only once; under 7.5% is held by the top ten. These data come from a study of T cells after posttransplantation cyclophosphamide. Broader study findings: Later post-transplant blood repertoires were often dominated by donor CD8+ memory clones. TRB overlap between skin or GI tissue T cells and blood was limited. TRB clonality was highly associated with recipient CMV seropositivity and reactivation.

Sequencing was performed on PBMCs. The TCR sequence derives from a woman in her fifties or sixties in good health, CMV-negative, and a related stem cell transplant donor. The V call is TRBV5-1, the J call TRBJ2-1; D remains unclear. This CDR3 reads CASSLRTAHSYNEQFF. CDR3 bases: TGCGCCAGCAGCTTGAGAACAGCTCACTCCTACAATGAGCAGTTCTTC. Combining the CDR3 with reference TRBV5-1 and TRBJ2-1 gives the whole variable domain KAGVTQTPRYLIKTRGQQVTLSCSPISGHRSVSWYQQTPGQGLQFLFEYFSETQRNKGNFPGRFSGRQFSNSRSEMNVSTLELGDSALYLCASSLRTAHSYNEQFFGPGTRLTVL.